This section outlines one T cell receptor (beta chain) sequence together with its context. Its target is unknown. This record belongs to a study of T cell responses to AZD1222 COVID-19 vaccine. Notes on the study in general: Donors, mostly white British, included more females; clonal diversity was possibly underestimated. Spike-specific TCR depth and breadth grew after two AZD1222 doses.

V gave up 5 bases and J gave up 2 bases, with 13 bases separating them. Germline V gene data show CDR1 as SQVTM and CDR2 as ANQGSEA. The CDR3 is made up of 14 amino acids. Some clones are missing from TCRdb's copy, which holds only in-frame ones; the method was immunoSEQ multiplex PCR. The data contain fewer than 150,000 clones, around 90% of them singletons. This TCR was recovered from an adult in good health. The chain carries TRBV29-1 and TRBJ1-5; D is possibly TRBD1 (6 bases). Here the sequenced sample was peripheral blood, taken on day 0 of AZD1222 vaccination. CDR3 residues: CSVSQGLGNQPQHF. The CDR3 nucleotides read TGCAGCGTTTCCCAGGGGTTGGGCAATCAGCCCCAGCATTTT. The entire variable domain, with the rest obtained from reference TRBV29-1 and TRBJ1-5, is as follows: SAVISQKPSRDICQRGTSLTIQCQVDSQVTMMFWYRQQPGQSLTLIATANQGSEATYESGFVIDKFPISRPNLTFSTLTVSNMSPEDSSIYLCSVSQGLGNQPQHFGDGTRLSIL.